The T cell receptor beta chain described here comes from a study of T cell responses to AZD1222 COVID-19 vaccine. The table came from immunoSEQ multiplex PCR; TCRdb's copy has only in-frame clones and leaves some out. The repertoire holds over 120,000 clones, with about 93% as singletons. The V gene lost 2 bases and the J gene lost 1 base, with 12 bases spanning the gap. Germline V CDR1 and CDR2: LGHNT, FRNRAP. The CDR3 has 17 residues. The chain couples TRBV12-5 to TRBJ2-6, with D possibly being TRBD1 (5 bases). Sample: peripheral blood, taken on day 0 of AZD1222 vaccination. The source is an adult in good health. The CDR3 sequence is CASGLIPRVSGANVLTF. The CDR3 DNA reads TGTGCTAGTGGTTTGATACCCAGGGTATCTGGGGCCAACGTCCTGACTTTC. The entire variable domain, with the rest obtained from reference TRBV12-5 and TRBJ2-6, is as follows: DARVTQTPRHKVTEMGQEVTMRCQPILGHNTVFWYRQTMMQGLELLAYFRNRAPLDDSGMPKDRFSAEMPDATLATLKIQPSEPRDSAVYFCASGLIPRVSGANVLTFGAGSRLTVL.